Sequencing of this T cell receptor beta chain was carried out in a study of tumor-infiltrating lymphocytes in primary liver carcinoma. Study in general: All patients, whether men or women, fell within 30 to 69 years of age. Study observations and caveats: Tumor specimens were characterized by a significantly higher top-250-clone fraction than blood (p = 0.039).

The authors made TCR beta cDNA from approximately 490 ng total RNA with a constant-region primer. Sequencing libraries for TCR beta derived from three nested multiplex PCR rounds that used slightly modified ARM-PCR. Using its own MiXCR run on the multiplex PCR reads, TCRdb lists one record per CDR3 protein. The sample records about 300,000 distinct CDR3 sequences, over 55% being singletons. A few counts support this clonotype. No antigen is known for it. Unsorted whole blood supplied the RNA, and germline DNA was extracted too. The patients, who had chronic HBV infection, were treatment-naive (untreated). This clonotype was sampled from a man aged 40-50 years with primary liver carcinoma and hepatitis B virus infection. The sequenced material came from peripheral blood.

CDR3 sequence reads: CASSPSGTQQETQYF. CDR3 nucleotide sequence: TGCGCCAGCAGCCCCTCCGGGACACAACAAGAGACCCAGTACTTC. This chain uses TRBV5-1 with TRBJ2-5; TRBD1 might be the D (6 bases). Germline V gene sequence: CDR1 SGHRS, CDR2 YFSETQ. V gave up 4 bases and J gave up 2 bases, with 15 bases separating them. The CDR3 spans 15 residues.